A selection of T cell receptor beta chains follows, all from one sample in a study of cytomegalovirus exposure and HLA in healthy donors. The repertoire was sequenced with immunoSEQ multiplex PCR; TCRdb's copy has only in-frame clones and lacks some. The sample records more than 75,000 clones, over 65% being singletons. The sample taken for sequencing was PBMCs. Source of these receptors: a middle-aged man in good health and CMV-seropositive. Each CDR3 is given with its conserved first and last residue. A D gene is named only where the DNA matches it firmly. Clone size is not always given. Where it is, it says once, few, many or a class for expanded clones.

clone_size | j_call | d_call | v_call | cdr3_nt | cdr3_aa
- | TRBJ2-7 | - | TRBV28 | TGTGCCAGCTGCGGACAGTTAACCTACGAGCAGTACTTC | CASCGQLTYEQYF
- | TRBJ1-1 | - | TRBV28 | TGTGCCAGCAGTTTGGGGCGCACTGAAGCTTTCTTT | CASSLGRTEAFF
- | TRBJ2-5 | - | TRBV6-1 | TGTGCCAGCACCTTCGGGACTCGAGGGCAAGAGACCCAGTACTTC | CASTFGTRGQETQYF
- | TRBJ1-1 | - | TRBV18 | TGTGCCAGCTCACCACTCCCAGGGGTTGTGAACACTGAAGCTTTCTTT | CASSPLPGVVNTEAFF
few | TRBJ2-3 | - | TRBV10-2 | TGCGCCAGCACCGACCCCGGGGCAGATACGCAGTATTTT | CASTDPGADTQYF
- | TRBJ2-2 | - | TRBV25-1 | TGTGCCAGCAGTGAATATGGCGAGGGGGTCAACACCGGGGAGCTGTTTTTT | CASSEYGEGVNTGELFF
- | TRBJ2-7 | TRBD2 | TRBV19 | TGTGCCAGTAGTACGGCTAGCGGGAGCGGCGAGCAGTACTTC | CASSTASGSGEQYF
- | TRBJ2-1 | TRBD1 | TRBV23-1 | TGCGCCAGCAGTCAATCGGACAGGAGATATGAGCAGTTCTTC | CASSQSDRRYEQFF
- | TRBJ2-4 | TRBD1 | TRBV28 | TGTGCCAGCACTCCATACGGGACAGGGGGCTCCGTAGCCAAAAACATTCAGTACTTC | CASTPYGTGGSVAKNIQYF
- | TRBJ2-5 | TRBD1 | TRBV6-5 | TGTGCCAGCAGATCTGCGGGACAGGGCCAAGAGACCCAGTACTTC | CASRSAGQGQETQYF
- | TRBJ2-5 | TRBD1 | TRBV28 | TGTGCCAGCAGTCCTGTGACAGGGGACGGGACCCAGTACTTC | CASSPVTGDGTQYF
- | TRBJ1-2 | - | TRBV7-9 | TGTGCCAGCAGCCACACCGGGACAACTAACTATGGCTACACCTTC | CASSHTGTTNYGYTF
- | TRBJ1-1 | - | TRBV6-6 | TGTGCCAGCAGTTACGAACGACGAGGCACTGAAGCTTTCTTT | CASSYERRGTEAFF
- | TRBJ2-1 | TRBD1 | TRBV2 | TGTGCCAGCATACGGGACAGGGGCCCCTACAATGAGCAGTTCTTC | CASIRDRGPYNEQFF
- | TRBJ1-1 | TRBD1 | TRBV5-1 | TGCGCCAGCAGCTTGCAGGGGGACACTGAAGCTTTCTTT | CASSLQGDTEAFF
- | TRBJ2-3 | - | TRBV5-1 | TGCGCCAGCAGCTTGGGGAGGCTTCTAGATACGCAGTATTTT | CASSLGRLLDTQYF
- | TRBJ2-6 | - | TRBV5-4 | TGTGCCAGCAGACCGGACACCTCCTCTGGGGCCAACGTCCTGACTTTC | CASRPDTSSGANVLTF
- | TRBJ2-7 | - | TRBV7-8 | TGTGCCAGCAGCCTCCTAGGGGGCTCCTACGAGCAGTACTTC | CASSLLGGSYEQYF